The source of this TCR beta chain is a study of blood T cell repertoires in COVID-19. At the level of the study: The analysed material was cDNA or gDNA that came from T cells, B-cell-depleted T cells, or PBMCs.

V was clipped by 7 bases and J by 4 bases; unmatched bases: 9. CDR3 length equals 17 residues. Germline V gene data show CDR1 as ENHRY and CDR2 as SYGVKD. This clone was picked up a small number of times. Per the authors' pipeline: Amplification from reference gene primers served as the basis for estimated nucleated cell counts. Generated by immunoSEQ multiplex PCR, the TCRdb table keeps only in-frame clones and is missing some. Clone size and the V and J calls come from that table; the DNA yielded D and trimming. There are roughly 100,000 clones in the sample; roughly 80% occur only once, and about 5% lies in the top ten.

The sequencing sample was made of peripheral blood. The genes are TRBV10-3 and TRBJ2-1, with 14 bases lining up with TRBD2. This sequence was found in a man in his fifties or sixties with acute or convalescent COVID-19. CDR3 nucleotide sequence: TGTGCCATCAAGGGACTAGCGGGAGAGGACGCTTACAATGAGCAGTTCTTC. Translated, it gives CAIKGLAGEDAYNEQFF.